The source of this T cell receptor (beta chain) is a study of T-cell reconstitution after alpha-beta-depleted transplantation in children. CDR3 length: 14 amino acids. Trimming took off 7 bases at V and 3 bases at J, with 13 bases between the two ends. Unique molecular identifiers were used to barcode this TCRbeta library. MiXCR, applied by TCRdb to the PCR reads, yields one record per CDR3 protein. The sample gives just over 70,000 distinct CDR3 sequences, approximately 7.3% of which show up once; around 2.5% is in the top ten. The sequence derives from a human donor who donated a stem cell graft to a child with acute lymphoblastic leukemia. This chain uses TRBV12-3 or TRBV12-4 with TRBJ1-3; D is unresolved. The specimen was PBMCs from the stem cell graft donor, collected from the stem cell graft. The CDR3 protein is CASNAVYIGNTIYF. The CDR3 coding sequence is TGTGCCAGCAATGCGGTTTATATTGGAAACACCATATATTTT.